The clone carrying this TCR beta chain was seen a handful of times. V lost 5 bases to trimming and J lost 2 bases; unmatched junction nucleotides: 2. The CDR3 has 12 residues. CDR1 and CDR2 (germline): DFQATT, SNEGSKA (reference sequence). The record originates from a study of T-cell reconstitution after alpha-beta-depleted transplantation in children. Construction of the TCRbeta library involved unique molecular identifiers. A single record per CDR3 protein comes from TCRdb applying MiXCR to the PCR reads. The sample yields some 290,000 distinct CDR3 sequences, approximately 23% seen once. The TCR was taken from a male patient younger than 18 who had a stem cell transplant for acute lymphoblastic leukemia, so the T cells may come from the graft donor. J is TRBJ1-2 and V is TRBV20-1; 7 nucleotides align to TRBD1. The sample was PBMCs, mostly from graft donor cells, taken 180 days after TCRalphabeta/CD19-depleted stem cell transplant. The CDR3 sequence is CSAAGQNYGYTF. DNA for the CDR3: TGCAGTGCTGCGGGACAGAACTATGGCTACACCTTC.